These T cell receptor beta chains were read from a single sample in a study of blood T cell repertoires in COVID-19. Assay used: immunoSEQ multiplex PCR; TCRdb lists only in-frame clones, some missing. Seen here are around 200,000 clones, 80% to 90% observed once, and the top ten hold 3.3%. Sequencing was carried out using peripheral blood. All receptors derive from a man aged 60 to 69 with acute or convalescent COVID-19. CDR3s include the opening cysteine and the closing phenylalanine or tryptophan. The D gene is left open where the match is weak. Clone size is not always given. Where it is, it says once, few, many or a class for expanded clones.

cdr3_aa cdr3_nt d_call clone_size j_call v_call
CASRTGGGGSSPLHF TGTGCCAGCAGGACAGGGGGCGGTGGTTCTTCACCCCTCCACTTT TRBD1 - TRBJ1-6 TRBV6-5
CAISVPGTSNEQFF TGTGCCATCAGTGTGCCCGGGACTAGTAATGAGCAGTTCTTC TRBD2 - TRBJ2-1 TRBV10-3
CAIMSPGGASSYNEQFF TGTGCCATCATGAGTCCAGGGGGCGCGAGCTCCTACAATGAGCAGTTCTTC TRBD1 - TRBJ2-1 TRBV10-3
CASRDRDRGYNEQFF TGTGCCAGCAGAGACCGGGACAGGGGTTACAATGAGCAGTTCTTC TRBD1 once TRBJ2-1 TRBV2
CARSIRDSVSGANVLTF TGTGCCAGAAGCATCCGGGACAGTGTCTCTGGGGCCAACGTCCTGACTTTC TRBD1 - TRBJ2-6 TRBV5-3
CASSPDNSNQPQHF TGCGCCAGCAGCCCGGACAATAGCAATCAGCCCCAGCATTTT - few TRBJ1-5 TRBV4-1
CASSLNVQSNEKLFF TGTGCCAGCAGCTTAAACGTACAGAGTAATGAAAAACTGTTTTTT - - TRBJ1-4 TRBV7-9
CASSYTTGDYNEQFF TGTGCCAGCAGTTACACGACAGGGGACTACAATGAGCAGTTCTTC TRBD1 - TRBJ2-1 TRBV6-5
CASSPGTGMYEQYF TGTGCCAGCAGCCCCGGGACAGGGATGTACGAGCAGTACTTC TRBD1 - TRBJ2-7 TRBV14
CASTGTRDSYEQYF TGTGCCAGCACCGGGACGCGGGATTCCTACGAGCAGTACTTC - - TRBJ2-7 TRBV3-1/TRBV3-2
CASSKAPGSVAQYF TGTGCCAGCAGCAAAGCTCCGGGGAGTGTTGCGCAGTATTTT - - TRBJ2-3 TRBV11-2
CASSIGTSGFEQFF TGTGCCAGTAGTATCGGGACTAGTGGATTTGAGCAGTTCTTC TRBD2 - TRBJ2-1 TRBV19
CASSYSRAPYEQYF TGTGCCAGCAGTTACTCCAGGGCTCCCTACGAGCAGTACTTC - - TRBJ2-7 TRBV6-5
CASSDTGGKGTQYF TGTGCCAGCAGTGATACAGGGGGTAAAGGGACCCAGTACTTC TRBD1 once TRBJ2-5 TRBV2
CASRHSGTGIGEQYF TGTGCCAGCCGACATTCCGGGACAGGAATTGGCGAGCAGTACTTC TRBD1 - TRBJ2-7 TRBV2
CASSLRLAEPENIQYF TGTGCCAGTAGTTTGAGACTAGCGGAGCCGGAAAACATTCAGTACTTC TRBD2 - TRBJ2-4 TRBV19
CASSLGTNSYNEQFF TGTGCCAGTAGTCTTGGGACTAACTCCTACAATGAGCAGTTCTTC TRBD2 - TRBJ2-1 TRBV19
CASSLDSVKPYNEQFF TGTGCCAGCAGCCTCGACAGCGTAAAACCGTACAATGAGCAGTTCTTC - - TRBJ2-1 TRBV7-9
CASSEVGDTQYF TGTGCCAGCAGTGAAGTTGGCGATACGCAGTATTTT - - TRBJ2-3 TRBV6-1